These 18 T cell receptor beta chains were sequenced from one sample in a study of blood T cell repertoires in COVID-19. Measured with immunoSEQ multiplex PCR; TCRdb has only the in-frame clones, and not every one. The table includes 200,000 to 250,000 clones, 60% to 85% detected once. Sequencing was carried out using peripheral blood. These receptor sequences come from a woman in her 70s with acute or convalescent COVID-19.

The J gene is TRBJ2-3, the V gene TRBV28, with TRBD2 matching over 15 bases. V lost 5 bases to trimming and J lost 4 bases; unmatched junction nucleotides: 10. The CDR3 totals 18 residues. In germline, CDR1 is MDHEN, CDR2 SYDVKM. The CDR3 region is CASSSRTSGRALADTQYF. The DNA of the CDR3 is TGTGCCAGCAGTAGCAGGACTAGCGGGAGGGCCCTCGCAGATACGCAGTATTTT. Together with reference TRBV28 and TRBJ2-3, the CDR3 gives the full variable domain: DVKVTQSSRYLVKRTGEKVFLECVQDMDHENMFWYRQDPGLGLRLIYFSYDVKMKEKGDIPEGYSVSREKKERFSLILESASTNQTSMYLCASSSRTSGRALADTQYFGPGTRLTVL.

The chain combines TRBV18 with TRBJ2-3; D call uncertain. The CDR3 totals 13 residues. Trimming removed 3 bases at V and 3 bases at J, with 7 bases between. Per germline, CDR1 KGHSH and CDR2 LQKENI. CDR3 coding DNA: TGTGCCAGCTCACCGGAGATTACAGATACGCAGTATTTT. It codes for CASSPEITDTQYF.

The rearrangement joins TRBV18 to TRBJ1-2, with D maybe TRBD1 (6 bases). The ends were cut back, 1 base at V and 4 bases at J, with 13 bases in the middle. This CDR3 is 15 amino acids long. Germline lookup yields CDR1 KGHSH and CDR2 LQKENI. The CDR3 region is CASSPLSTGFYGYTF. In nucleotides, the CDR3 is TGTGCCAGCTCACCACTAAGCACAGGGTTCTATGGCTACACCTTC.

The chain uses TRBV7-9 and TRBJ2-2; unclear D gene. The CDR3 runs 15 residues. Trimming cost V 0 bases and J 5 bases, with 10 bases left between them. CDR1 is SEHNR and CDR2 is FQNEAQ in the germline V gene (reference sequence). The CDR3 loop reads CASSLAMSGTGELFF. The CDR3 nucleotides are TGTGCCAGCAGCTTAGCGATGAGTGGTACCGGGGAGCTGTTTTTT. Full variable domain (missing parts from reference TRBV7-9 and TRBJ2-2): DTGVSQNPRHKITKRGQNVTFRCDPISEHNRLYWYRQTLGQGPEFLTYFQNEAQLEKSRLLSDRFSAERPKGSFSTLEIQRTEQGDSAMYLCASSLAMSGTGELFFGEGSRLTVL.

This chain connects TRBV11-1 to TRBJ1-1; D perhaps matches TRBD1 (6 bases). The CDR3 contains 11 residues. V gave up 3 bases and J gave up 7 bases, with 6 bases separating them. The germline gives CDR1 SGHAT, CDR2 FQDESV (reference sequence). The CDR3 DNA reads TGTGCCAGCAGCTTGGACAGTGAAGCTTTCTTT. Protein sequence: CASSLDSEAFF.

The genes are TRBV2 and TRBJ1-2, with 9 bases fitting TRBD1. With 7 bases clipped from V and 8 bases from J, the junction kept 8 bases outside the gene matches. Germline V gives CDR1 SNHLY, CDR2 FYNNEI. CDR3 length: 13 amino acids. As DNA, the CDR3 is TGTGCCAGCACCGGGACAGGGAGGCTCGGCTACACCTTC. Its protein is CASTGTGRLGYTF.

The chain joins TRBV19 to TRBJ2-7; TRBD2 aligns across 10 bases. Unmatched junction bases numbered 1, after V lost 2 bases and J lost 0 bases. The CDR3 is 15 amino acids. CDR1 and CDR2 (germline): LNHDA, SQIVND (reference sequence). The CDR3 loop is CASSITSGNSYEQYF. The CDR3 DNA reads TGTGCCAGTAGTATAACTAGCGGGAACTCCTACGAGCAGTACTTC.

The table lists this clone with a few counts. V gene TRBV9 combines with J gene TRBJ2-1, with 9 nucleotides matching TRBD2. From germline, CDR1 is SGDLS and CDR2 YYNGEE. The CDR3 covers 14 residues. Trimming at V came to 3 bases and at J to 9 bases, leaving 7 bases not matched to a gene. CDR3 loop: CASSARLAAFEQFF. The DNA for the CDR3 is TGTGCCAGCAGCGCCCGACTAGCGGCGTTTGAGCAGTTCTTC.

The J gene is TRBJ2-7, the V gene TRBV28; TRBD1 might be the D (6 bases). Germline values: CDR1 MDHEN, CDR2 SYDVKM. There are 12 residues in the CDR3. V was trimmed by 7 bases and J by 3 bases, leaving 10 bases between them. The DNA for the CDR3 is TGTGCCAGCACTCGGGACAACTACGAGCAGTACTTC. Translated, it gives CASTRDNYEQYF.

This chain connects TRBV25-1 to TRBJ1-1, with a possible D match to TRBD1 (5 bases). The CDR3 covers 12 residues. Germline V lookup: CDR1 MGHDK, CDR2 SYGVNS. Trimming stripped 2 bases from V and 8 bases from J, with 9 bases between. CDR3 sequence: CASSEQGTEAFF. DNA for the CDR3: TGTGCCAGCAGTGAACAGGGTACGGAAGCTTTCTTT.

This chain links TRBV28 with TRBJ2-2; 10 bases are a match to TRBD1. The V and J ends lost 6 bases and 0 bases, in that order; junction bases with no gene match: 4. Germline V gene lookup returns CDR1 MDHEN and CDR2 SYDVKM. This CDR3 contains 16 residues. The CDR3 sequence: CASRFGQGANTGELFF. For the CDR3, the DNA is TGTGCCAGCAGGTTTGGACAGGGGGCGAACACCGGGGAGCTGTTTTTT.

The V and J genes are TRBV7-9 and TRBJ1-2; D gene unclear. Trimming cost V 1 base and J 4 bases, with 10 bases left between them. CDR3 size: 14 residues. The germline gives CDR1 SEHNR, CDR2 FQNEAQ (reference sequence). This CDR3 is CASSLGQRGYGYTF. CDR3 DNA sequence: TGTGCCAGCAGCTTAGGTCAGAGAGGCTATGGCTACACCTTC.

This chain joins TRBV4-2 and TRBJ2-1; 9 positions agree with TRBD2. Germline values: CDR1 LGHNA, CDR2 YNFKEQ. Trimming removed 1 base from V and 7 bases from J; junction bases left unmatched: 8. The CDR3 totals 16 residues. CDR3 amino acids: CASSQVGLAGSNEQFF. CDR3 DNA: TGTGCCAGCAGCCAAGTCGGGCTAGCGGGATCTAATGAGCAGTTCTTC.

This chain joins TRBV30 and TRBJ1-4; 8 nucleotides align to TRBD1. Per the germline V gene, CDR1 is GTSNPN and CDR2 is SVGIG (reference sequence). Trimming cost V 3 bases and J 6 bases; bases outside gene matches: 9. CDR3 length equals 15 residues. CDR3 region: CAWSRGQGGDEKLFF. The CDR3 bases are TGTGCCTGGAGCCGTGGACAGGGAGGAGATGAAAAACTGTTTTTT. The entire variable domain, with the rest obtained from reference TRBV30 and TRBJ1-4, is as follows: SQTIHQWPATLVQPVGSPLSLECTVEGTSNPNLYWYRQAAGRGLQLLFYSVGIGQISSEVPQNLSASRPQDRQFILSSKKLLLSDSGFYLCAWSRGQGGDEKLFFGSGTQLSVL.

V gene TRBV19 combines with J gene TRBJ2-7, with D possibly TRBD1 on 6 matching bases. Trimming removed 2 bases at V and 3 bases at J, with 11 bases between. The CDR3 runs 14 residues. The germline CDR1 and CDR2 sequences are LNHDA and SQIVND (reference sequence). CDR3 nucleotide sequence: TGTGCCAGTAGTATAAGGGGGAACATCTACGAGCAGTACTTC. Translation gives CASSIRGNIYEQYF.

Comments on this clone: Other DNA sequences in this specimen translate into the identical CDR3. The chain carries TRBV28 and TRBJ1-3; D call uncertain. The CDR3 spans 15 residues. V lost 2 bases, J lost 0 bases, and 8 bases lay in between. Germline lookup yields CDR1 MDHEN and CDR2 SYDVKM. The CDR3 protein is CASSLGGVSGNTIYF. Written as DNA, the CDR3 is TGTGCCAGCAGTTTAGGCGGAGTCTCTGGAAACACCATATATTTT.

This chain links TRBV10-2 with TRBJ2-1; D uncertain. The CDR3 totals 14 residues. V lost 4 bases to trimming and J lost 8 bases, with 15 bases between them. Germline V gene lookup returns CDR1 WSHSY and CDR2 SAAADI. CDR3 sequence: CASSGEASLDEQFF. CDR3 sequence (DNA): TGCGCCAGCAGTGGTGAGGCCTCACTGGATGAGCAGTTCTTC.

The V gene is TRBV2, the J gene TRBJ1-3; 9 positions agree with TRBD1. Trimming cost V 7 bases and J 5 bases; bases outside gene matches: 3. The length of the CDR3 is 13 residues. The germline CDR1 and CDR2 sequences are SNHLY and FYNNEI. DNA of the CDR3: TGTGCCAGCACGGGACAGGGAAGAAACACCATATATTTT. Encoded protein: CASTGQGRNTIYF.